Shown below are 2 T cell receptor beta chains from a single sample sequenced in a study of shared clonotypes between healthy human individuals. TCRdb keeps only in-frame clones here, not all; method: immunoSEQ multiplex PCR. The sample has roughly 650,000 clones; 96% are singletons. Naive-designated CD8 cells lacked CD45RO, were positively enriched for CCR7, and omitted terminally differentiated effector memory CD45RA+ cells. The material sequenced was naive CD8+ T cells sorted from blood. The receptors shown here come from a woman in her twenties or thirties in good health.

CDR3 sequence: CASSATGGNSPLHF. The CDR3 DNA follows: TGTGCCAGCAGCGCCACAGGGGGCAATTCACCCCTCCACTTT. The V and J genes are TRBV2 and TRBJ1-6; 9 bases match TRBD1. Per germline, CDR1 SNHLY and CDR2 FYNNEI. This CDR3 comprises 14 residues. The V gene end was trimmed by 6 bases and the J gene end by 7 bases; junction bases not matched to a gene: 4. The full variable domain, its missing parts supplied by reference TRBV2 and TRBJ1-6, is EPEVTQTPSHQVTQMGQEVILRCVPISNHLYFYWYRQILGQKVEFLVSFYNNEISEKSEIFDDQFSVERPDGSNFTLKIRSTKLEDSAMYFCASSATGGNSPLHFGNGTRLTVT.

The rearrangement joins TRBV27 to TRBJ2-6, with D unclear. Germline loops: CDR1 MNHEY, CDR2 SMNVEV (reference sequence). V was shortened by 6 bases and J by 0 bases, with 15 bases between the two germline ends. CDR3 size: 17 residues. Here the CDR3 DNA reads TGTGCCAGCAGCCCCGACATATCCCACTCTGGGGCCAACGTCCTGACTTTC. Amino acids: CASSPDISHSGANVLTF.